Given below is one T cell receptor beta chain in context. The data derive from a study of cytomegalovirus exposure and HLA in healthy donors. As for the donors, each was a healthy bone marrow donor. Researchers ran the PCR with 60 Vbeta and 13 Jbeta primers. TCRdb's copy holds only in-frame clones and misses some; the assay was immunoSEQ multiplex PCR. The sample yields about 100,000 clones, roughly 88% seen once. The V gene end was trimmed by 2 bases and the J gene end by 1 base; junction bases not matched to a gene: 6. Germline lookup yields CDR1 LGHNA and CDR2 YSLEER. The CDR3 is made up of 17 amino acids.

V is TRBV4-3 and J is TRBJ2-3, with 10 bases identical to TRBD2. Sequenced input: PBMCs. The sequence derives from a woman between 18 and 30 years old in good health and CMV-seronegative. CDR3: CASSQSTSGGGTDTQYF. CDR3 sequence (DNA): TGCGCCAGCAGCCAATCAACAAGCGGGGGGGGCACAGATACGCAGTATTTT.